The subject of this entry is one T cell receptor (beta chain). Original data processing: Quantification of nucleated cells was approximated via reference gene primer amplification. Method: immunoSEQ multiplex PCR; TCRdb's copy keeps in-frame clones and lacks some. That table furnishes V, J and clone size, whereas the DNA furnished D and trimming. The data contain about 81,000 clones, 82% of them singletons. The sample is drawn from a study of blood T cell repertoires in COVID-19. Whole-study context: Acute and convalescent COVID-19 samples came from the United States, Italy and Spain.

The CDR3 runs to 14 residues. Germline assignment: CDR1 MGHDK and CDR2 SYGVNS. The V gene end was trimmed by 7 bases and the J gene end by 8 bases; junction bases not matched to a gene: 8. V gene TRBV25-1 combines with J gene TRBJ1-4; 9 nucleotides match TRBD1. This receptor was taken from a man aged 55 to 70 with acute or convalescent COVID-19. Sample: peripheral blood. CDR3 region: CASTRGQGGEKLFF. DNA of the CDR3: TGTGCCAGCACACGGGGACAGGGTGGGGAAAAACTGTTTTTT.